Below are 20 T cell receptor beta chains sequenced from a single sample in a study of shared clonotypes between healthy human individuals. Naive CD8 cells comprised CD45RO-negative, CCR7-positively selected cells, excluding terminally differentiated effector memory CD45RA+ cells. The repertoire was sequenced with immunoSEQ multiplex PCR; TCRdb's copy has only in-frame clones and lacks some. The sample records some 2 million clones, around 96% being singletons. The sample was naive CD8+ T cells sorted from blood. The source of these receptors is a man aged 18 to 30 in good health.

The J gene is TRBJ1-2, the V gene TRBV7-9, with D perhaps TRBD1 (6 bases). The CDR3 length is 15 residues. V lost 3 bases and J 4 bases, leaving 15 bases between the germline ends. Germline V CDR1 and CDR2: SEHNR, FQNEAQ (reference sequence). CDR3 bases: TGTGCCAGCAGCTTCACGGACGGACAGATCTATGGCTACACCTTC. It codes for CASSFTDGQIYGYTF.

This clone showed up just once. CDR3 sequence: CASSSWGGEYNEQFF. The CDR3 nucleotides read TGCGCCAGCAGCTCTTGGGGCGGGGAGTACAATGAGCAGTTCTTC. The rearrangement joins TRBV5-1 to TRBJ2-1; weak D call: TRBD2 (6 bases). Germline V gives CDR1 SGHRS, CDR2 YFSETQ. The CDR3 length is 15 residues. Trimming shortened V by 3 bases and J by 4 bases, and 14 bases separated the two germline ends.

The gene calls are TRBV30 and TRBJ1-2; 8 bases line up with TRBD1. Germline values: CDR1 GTSNPN, CDR2 SVGIG (reference sequence). With 3 bases clipped from V and 6 bases from J, the junction kept 3 bases outside the gene matches. The CDR3 extends over 12 amino acids. CDR3 bases: TGTGCCTGGAGCATGACAGGGGATGGCTACACCTTC. Its protein product is CAWSMTGDGYTF.

The rearrangement uses TRBV28 and TRBJ1-6, with D possibly TRBD1 on 5 matching bases. From germline, CDR1 is MDHEN and CDR2 SYDVKM. The CDR3 has 16 residues. V gave up 2 bases and J gave up 6 bases, with 14 bases separating them. The CDR3 sequence is CASSLGVAGLNSPLHF. The CDR3 nucleotides read TGTGCCAGCAGTTTAGGAGTGGCAGGGCTTAATTCACCCCTCCACTTT.

The V call is TRBV7-9, the J call TRBJ2-7; 9 bases map to TRBD1. CDR1 SEHNR and CDR2 FQNEAQ come from the germline V gene (reference sequence). There are 14 residues in the CDR3. The V segment lost 6 bases and the J segment 6 bases; nucleotides outside the gene matches: 9. In DNA, the CDR3 is TGTGCCAGCAGAATCGGGACAGGGTTTCGCGAGCAGTACTTC. It yields the protein CASRIGTGFREQYF.

The V and J genes are TRBV30 and TRBJ2-1; D might be TRBD2 (7 bases). CDR3 size: 15 residues. The germline CDR1 and CDR2 sequences are GTSNPN and SVGIG (reference sequence). The ends were cut back, 0 bases at V and 5 bases at J, with 14 bases in the middle. The CDR3 DNA reads as TGTGCCTGGAGTGTACCCGGGGGGCTCGACAATGAGCAGTTCTTC. Amino acids: CAWSVPGGLDNEQFF. The complete variable domain, with remaining parts taken from reference TRBV30 and TRBJ2-1, reads SQTIHQWPATLVQPVGSPLSLECTVEGTSNPNLYWYRQAAGRGLQLLFYSVGIGQISSEVPQNLSASRPQDRQFILSSKKLLLSDSGFYLCAWSVPGGLDNEQFFGPGTRLTVL.

V gene TRBV4-1 combines with J gene TRBJ1-2, with D possibly being TRBD1 (5 bases). The CDR3 consists of 13 residues. Germline assignment: CDR1 MGHRA and CDR2 YSYEKL. Trimming pared 4 bases from V and 3 bases from J, leaving 9 bases between. For the CDR3, the DNA is TGCGCCAGCAGCCCAGCCAGGGACTATGGCTACACCTTC. Translating it yields CASSPARDYGYTF.

The V gene is TRBV7-6, the J gene TRBJ1-5, with D possibly TRBD1 on 5 matching bases. CDR3 length: 17 amino acids. Trimming pared 5 bases from V and 3 bases from J, leaving 20 bases between. Germline V CDR1 and CDR2: SGHVS, FNYEAQ. The CDR3 is CASSAGGGLVLNQPQHF. CDR3 DNA sequence: TGTGCCAGCAGCGCCGGGGGGGGTTTAGTTCTCAATCAGCCCCAGCATTTT.

Details on this clone: The same CDR3 also results from other DNA sequences found in this sample. The V gene is TRBV13, the J gene TRBJ2-7; D remains unclear. CDR1 and CDR2 (germline): PRHDT, FYEKMQ (reference sequence). The CDR3 runs to 12 residues. V gave up 0 bases and J gave up 3 bases, with 3 bases separating them. Here the CDR3 DNA reads TGTGCCAGCAGCTTAGGCTTCTACGAGCAGTACTTC. It codes for CASSLGFYEQYF.

In regard to this clone: The sample holds other DNA sequences that translate to the same CDR3. In DNA, the CDR3 is TGTGCCAGCAGTTCCCTGCCATACGAGCAGTACTTC. This encodes CASSSLPYEQYF. The chain combines TRBV27 with TRBJ2-7; D ambiguous. V gave up 4 bases and J gave up 4 bases, with 8 bases separating them. Germline assignment: CDR1 MNHEY and CDR2 SMNVEV (reference sequence). This CDR3 has 12 residues.

The rearrangement joins TRBV7-9 to TRBJ2-1; a possible D gene is TRBD2 (5 bases). Germline lookup yields CDR1 SEHNR and CDR2 FQNEAQ (reference sequence). The CDR3 extends over 18 amino acids. V dropped 8 bases and J dropped 3 bases, with 26 bases sitting between them. This chain's CDR3 is CASRDTNTGKGIYNEQFF. The DNA of the CDR3 is TGTGCCAGCCGGGATACGAATACGGGAAAAGGGATCTACAATGAGCAGTTCTTC.

With regard to this clone: Other nucleotide sequences from this sample produce the same CDR3. The genes are TRBV25-1 and TRBJ2-5, with 7 bases aligning to TRBD1. The junction had 2 bases not matched to a gene; V was cut back by 3 bases and J by 1 base. This CDR3 has 14 amino acids. Germline V CDR1 and CDR2: MGHDK, SYGVNS. The CDR3: CASSEWDSQETQYF. The CDR3 nucleotides are TGTGCCAGCAGTGAGTGGGACAGCCAAGAGACCCAGTACTTC.

This rearrangement joins TRBV28 to TRBJ2-2, with D maybe TRBD2 (6 bases). CDR1 MDHEN and CDR2 SYDVKM come from the germline V gene. The CDR3 consists of 18 residues. V lost 6 bases and J lost 6, with 26 bases in between. The CDR3 here is CASRPTILVGGVAGELFF. Written as DNA, the CDR3 is TGTGCCAGCAGACCCACAATTTTAGTAGGAGGGGTCGCCGGGGAGCTGTTTTTT.

This rearrangement joins TRBV9 to TRBJ2-1; D is unresolved. V shed 1 base and J shed 0 bases, with 8 bases lying between them. The CDR3 contains 15 residues. Germline values: CDR1 SGDLS, CDR2 YYNGEE. DNA for the CDR3: TGTGCCAGCAGCGTACTAGACGACTCCTACAATGAGCAGTTCTTC. Amino acid sequence: CASSVLDDSYNEQFF.

This clone was found once. The J gene is TRBJ2-3, the V gene TRBV28; D is perhaps TRBD1 (7 bases). Trimming stripped 6 bases from V and 4 bases from J, with 17 bases between. The CDR3 length is 15 residues. The V gene's germline CDR1 is MDHEN and CDR2 SYDVKM. This CDR3 reads CASSLTGWEADTQYF. The CDR3 DNA is TGTGCCAGCAGCCTGACAGGGTGGGAGGCAGATACGCAGTATTTT.

The J gene is TRBJ2-1, the V gene TRBV4-3; D remains unclear. The CDR3 covers 15 residues. From germline, CDR1 is LGHNA and CDR2 YSLEER. The V gene lost 0 bases and the J gene lost 1 base, with 7 bases spanning the gap. The CDR3 DNA reads as TGCGCCAGCAGCCAAGATTACAGTTCCTACAATGAGCAGTTCTTC. This sequence encodes CASSQDYSSYNEQFF.

The rearrangement joins TRBV4-1 to TRBJ2-7, with 9 bases that match TRBD1. V was clipped by 1 base and J by 3 bases; unmatched bases: 7. The CDR3 consists of 16 residues. Looked up from germline, CDR1 is MGHRA and CDR2 is YSYEKL. The DNA for the CDR3 is TGCGCCAGCAGCCAAGTCGCTGGGACAGGGAACTACGAGCAGTACTTC. As protein: CASSQVAGTGNYEQYF.

V usage is TRBV29-1 and J usage is TRBJ1-3; D uncertain. The V gene lost 0 bases and the J gene lost 3 bases, with 6 bases spanning the gap. Per the germline V gene, CDR1 is SQVTM and CDR2 is ANQGSEA. This CDR3 has 13 amino acids. The chain's CDR3 is CSVEEDNGNTIYF. The CDR3 bases are TGCAGCGTTGAAGAGGATAATGGAAACACCATATATTTT.

This sequence joins TRBV7-9 and TRBJ2-3; 14 bases are shared with TRBD2. CDR1 and CDR2 from the germline V gene are SEHNR and FQNEAQ (reference sequence). The trim removed 4 bases at V and 1 base at J, leaving 10 bases unmatched. CDR3 size: 19 residues. CDR3 sequence: CASSSPSGLAGDRTDTQYF. In DNA, the CDR3 is TGTGCCAGCAGCTCGCCATCGGGACTAGCGGGGGACCGCACAGATACGCAGTATTTT.

V gene TRBV4-1 combines with J gene TRBJ2-7; no definite D call. The CDR3 is 16 amino acids. The V gene lost 0 bases and the J gene lost 3 bases, with 15 bases spanning the gap. Per the germline V gene, CDR1 is MGHRA and CDR2 is YSYEKL. CDR3 amino acids: CASSQEADDLNYEQYF. The DNA of the CDR3 is TGCGCCAGCAGCCAAGAGGCGGACGACCTTAACTACGAGCAGTACTTC.